Listed below are T cell receptor beta chains from one sample, sequenced in a study of cytomegalovirus exposure and HLA in healthy donors. Generated by immunoSEQ multiplex PCR, the TCRdb table keeps only in-frame clones and is missing some. The table shows roughly 84,000 clones, with roughly 93% occurring only once. The sample comprised PBMCs. These TCRs come from a man aged 25 to 40 in good health and CMV-seronegative. CDR3s leave out the opening cysteine and the closing phenylalanine or tryptophan.

V gene: TRBV14; CDR3 protein: ASSPGHWTGYTDTQY
V gene: TRBV5-8; CDR3 protein: ASSTGLGRQPQH
V gene: TRBV18; CDR3 protein: ASSPDVGGSSLAF
V gene: TRBV18; CDR3 protein: ASSATGSTGELF
V gene: TRBV5-6; CDR3 protein: ASSSVGAQIEQF
V gene: TRBV5-1; CDR3 protein: ASSLEPRAGNQPQH
V gene: TRBV10-1; CDR3 protein: ASSEQGMGTGELF
V gene: TRBV6-5; CDR3 protein: ASRELSGRSYEQY
V gene: TRBV30; CDR3 protein: AWSGVGSNQPQH
V gene: TRBV7-8; CDR3 protein: ASSQSLSGNNNEQF
V gene: TRBV2; CDR3 protein: ASVSAGDSYNEQF
V gene: TRBV19; CDR3 protein: ASTQGAEGYT
V gene: TRBV11-2; CDR3 protein: ASSRDKYYEQY
V gene: TRBV30; CDR3 protein: AWNGLASYEQY
V gene: TRBV6-1; CDR3 protein: ASRSGLWASQPQH
V gene: TRBV14; CDR3 protein: ASSQNRGNEQF
V gene: TRBV5-1; CDR3 protein: ASRPSLYETYNSPLH
V gene: TRBV28; CDR3 protein: ASSSHYGYT
V gene: TRBV7-9; CDR3 protein: ASSLVNSGGTYEQY
V gene: TRBV7-9; CDR3 protein: ASSTPSGTSTDTQY
V gene: TRBV19; CDR3 protein: ASRNTGPGELF
V gene: TRBV18; CDR3 protein: ASSPLDTGVNTEAF
V gene: TRBV10-2; CDR3 protein: AGTSGGAQDTQY
V gene: TRBV27; CDR3 protein: ASSAQGVQPQH
V gene: TRBV5-4; CDR3 protein: ASSRSRTGGVEQY
V gene: TRBV19; CDR3 protein: ASSRDGFSPETQY
V gene: TRBV11-2; CDR3 protein: ASSFAGTGVYEQY
V gene: TRBV11-2; CDR3 protein: ASSSKAGGKADTQY
V gene: TRBV6-1; CDR3 protein: ASSEAEANTEAF
V gene: TRBV10-3; CDR3 protein: AITTGTSGSIQF
V gene: TRBV5-8; CDR3 protein: ASSLIGQAANYGYT
V gene: TRBV28; CDR3 protein: ASSLPSVAGSPLH
V gene: TRBV28; CDR3 protein: ASSQVGVNTEAF
V gene: TRBV15; CDR3 protein: ATSRDPDLISWDRGYEQF
V gene: TRBV7-2; CDR3 protein: ASSLAHSLYGYT
V gene: TRBV6-1; CDR3 protein: ATPPADRENTEAF
V gene: TRBV11-2; CDR3 protein: ASSLGGSSYNEQF
V gene: TRBV7-9; CDR3 protein: ASSPLRTYEQY
V gene: TRBV11-2; CDR3 protein: ASSLDPRGVGPQH
V gene: TRBV29-1; CDR3 protein: SGKTGSYEQY
V gene: TRBV27; CDR3 protein: ATGQLTDTQY
V gene: TRBV27; CDR3 protein: ASSKLQGIGNTIY
V gene: TRBV13; CDR3 protein: ASSLQVSTSISGNTIY
V gene: TRBV19; CDR3 protein: ASRGANTEAF
V gene: TRBV5-4; CDR3 protein: ASSKTVNTEAF
V gene: TRBV7-2; CDR3 protein: ASSLEAGTSLYQGELF
V gene: TRBV9; CDR3 protein: ASSVDPGQGNGYT
V gene: TRBV4-2; CDR3 protein: ASSQGRTSGGAETQY
V gene: TRBV5-4; CDR3 protein: ASSLLAGGKADTQY
V gene: TRBV7-6; CDR3 protein: ASSPNGGESSYEQY
V gene: TRBV7-9; CDR3 protein: ASSTGTSGGTDTQY
V gene: TRBV7-8; CDR3 protein: ASSYERGGRETQY